The clone carrying this T cell receptor beta chain has more than one count but fewer than ten. Its target is unknown. The sample originates from a study of vaccination effects on CD4 cells after COVID-19. General study points: Both infection-induced and vaccine-induced clones contracted markedly at late post-vaccination timepoints.

Data came from immunoSEQ multiplex PCR; TCRdb stores just in-frame clones and leaves some out. The table includes under 70,000 clones, roughly 80% detected once. Antigen-specific CD4+ T cells expanded by the ViraFEST assay with viral peptide pools were then sequenced. Cultured cells yielded isolated CD4+ T cells after 10 days. Nucleocapsid antibodies stayed negative before and after vaccination, showing no earlier SARS-CoV-2 infection. Cultures had half their medium replaced with IL-2 medium on days 3 and 7. The CDR3 extends over 15 amino acids. The germline V gene has CDR1 SGHRS and CDR2 YFSETQ. V was clipped by 4 bases and J by 1 base, with 14 bases between them.

The V and J genes are TRBV5-1 and TRBJ1-2, with D possibly being TRBD1 (5 bases). Sequencing was performed on CD4+ T cells from PBMCs cultured with HCoV-OC43 spike peptides, taken before COVID-19 vaccination. Subset given: HCoV-OC43 spike overlapping peptide pool stimulation. The TCR was taken from a human donor who received a COVID-19 vaccine. CDR3 residues: CASSGRQILNYGYTF. The CDR3, as DNA: TGCGCCAGCAGCGGCCGACAGATACTTAACTATGGCTACACCTTC.